This is a list of T cell receptor beta chains from one sample in a study of molecular identifiers for immune sequencing clone quantification. TCRdb re-called the PCR reads through MiXCR, storing one row per CDR3 protein. The data show about 36,000 distinct CDR3 sequences, with less than 20% seen just once and approximately 6.7% held by the top ten. The sequenced sample was naive CD8+ T cells from blood, with Jurkat cell RNA spiked in. The source is a human donor in good health. Some libraries in this study had Jurkat cell RNA spiked in. CDR3s include the opening cysteine and the closing phenylalanine or tryptophan. The D gene is left open where the match is weak. Clone sizes are given selectively: once, few, many, or a class where the clone is expanded.

j_gene | len | v_gene | d_gene | abundance | CDR3nt | CDR3aa
TRBJ2-3 | 12 | TRBV27 | . | many | TGTGCCAGCAGCTCCTACACAGATACGCAGTATTTT | CASSSYTDTQYF
TRBJ2-4 | 15 | TRBV7-9 | TRBD2 | . | TGTGCCAGCAGCTTAATAGGACTAGGACTCGGCATTCAGTACTTC | CASSLIGLGLGIQYF
TRBJ2-7 | 16 | TRBV13 | TRBD1 | few | TGTGCCAGCAGCTCCTGGTCCGGGACAGGGCCCTACGAGCAGTACTTC | CASSSWSGTGPYEQYF
TRBJ2-5 | 16 | TRBV20-1 | TRBD2 | many | TGCAGTGCCAGAGGGGGGGAGCGGGAGGGCCGGGTGACCCAGTACTTC | CSARGGEREGRVTQYF
TRBJ2-3 | 13 | TRBV12-3/TRBV12-4 | . | many | TGTGCCAGCAGTTTAAGGGGCCCAGATACGCAGTATTTT | CASSLRGPDTQYF
TRBJ2-7 | 15 | TRBV6-5 | . | . | TGTGCCAGCAGTTCCACCGGGACGGCCTTCGACGAGCAGTACTTC | CASSSTGTAFDEQYF
TRBJ2-7 | 13 | TRBV20-1 | . | . | TGCAGTGCTAGCGGGCAGGATCCCTACGAGCAGTACTTC | CSASGQDPYEQYF
TRBJ2-2 | 17 | TRBV13 | . | . | TGTGCCACCTCGGGGGCTAGCGGCAATACGAACACCGGGGAGCTGTTTTTT | CATSGASGNTNTGELFF
TRBJ2-1 | 16 | TRBV12-3/TRBV12-4 | TRBD2 | many | TGTGCCAGCAGTGCCTCGAGACTAGCGGGGAACAATGAGCAGTTCTTC | CASSASRLAGNNEQFF
TRBJ2-1 | 15 | TRBV9 | TRBD2 | medium-sized | TGTGCCAGCAGCGTAGAACCTAGCGGGTACAATGAGCAGTTCTTC | CASSVEPSGYNEQFF
TRBJ1-5 | 10 | TRBV6-1 | . | many | TGTGCCAGCGCTGGACAGCCCCAGCATTTT | CASAGQPQHF
TRBJ2-7 | 15 | TRBV7-8 | . | many | TGTGCCAGCAGCTTAGGAGTCGGGGGTAACTACGAGCAGTACTTC | CASSLGVGGNYEQYF
TRBJ2-7 | 14 | TRBV11-2 | . | many | TGTGCCAGCAGCTTAGAGGACGGCTCCTACGAGCAGTACTTC | CASSLEDGSYEQYF
TRBJ2-7 | 11 | TRBV13 | . | many | TGTGCCAGCAGCCGAAGAAACGAGCAGTACTTC | CASSRRNEQYF
TRBJ2-1 | 17 | TRBV3-1 | . | few | TGTGCCAGCAGCCAAGATCTGGGGGGGGGCTGGTCCAATGAGCAGTTCTTC | CASSQDLGGGWSNEQFF
TRBJ2-3 | 15 | TRBV7-8 | TRBD2 | many | TGTGCCAGCAGCTTAGTTAGCGGGATCTCAGATACGCAGTATTTT | CASSLVSGISDTQYF
TRBJ2-7 | 13 | TRBV24-1 | TRBD1 | many | TGTGCCACCAACAGACAGGGGGGCTACGAGCAGTACTTC | CATNRQGGYEQYF
TRBJ2-7 | 12 | TRBV12-3/TRBV12-4 | . | many | TGTGCCAGCAGCCGAACAGGGCCCGAGCAGTACTTC | CASSRTGPEQYF
TRBJ2-7 | 14 | TRBV3-1 | . | few | TGTGCCAGCAGCGAGGGCGCAAGCTCCTACGAGCAGTACTTC | CASSEGASSYEQYF
TRBJ2-1 | 14 | TRBV2 | TRBD2 | many | TGTGCCAGCACGGTGCTAGCGGGGAACAATGAGCAGTTCTTC | CASTVLAGNNEQFF
TRBJ2-2 | 13 | TRBV12-3/TRBV12-4 | . | many | TGTGCCAGCAGTTCAGGGTCCACCGGGGAGCTGTTTTTT | CASSSGSTGELFF
TRBJ2-2 | 12 | TRBV15 | . | many | TGTGCCACCAGCAAGGGGACCGGGGAGCTGTTTTTT | CATSKGTGELFF
TRBJ1-2 | 14 | TRBV19 | TRBD1 | . | TGTGCCAGTAGTCCCAACAGGGGGGACGATGGCTACACCTTC | CASSPNRGDDGYTF
TRBJ2-5 | 16 | TRBV7-2 | TRBD2 | . | TGTGCCAGCAGCATAGAGATAGCGGGAGGGTGGGAGACCCAGTACTTC | CASSIEIAGGWETQYF
TRBJ2-5 | 15 | TRBV4-3 | . | . | TGCGCCAGCAGCCACGAATTAGTACTCCAAGAGACCCAGTACTTC | CASSHELVLQETQYF
TRBJ2-1 | 14 | TRBV7-9 | TRBD2 | many | TGTGCCAGCAGCAACTTAGCGGGAGGGGTTGAGCAGTTCTTC | CASSNLAGGVEQFF
TRBJ2-7 | 14 | TRBV13 | TRBD1 | . | TGTGCCAGCAGCCCCCGACAGGGGCCCTACGAGCAGTACTTC | CASSPRQGPYEQYF
TRBJ1-1 | 11 | TRBV12-3/TRBV12-4 | . | many | TGTGCCAGCAGTTTGGGGGGAGGGGGGTCCTTT | CASSLGGGGSF
TRBJ2-7 | 16 | TRBV27 | TRBD2 | few | TGTGCCAGCAGTTGGGGACTAGCGGGAGGTACCTACGAGCAGTACTTC | CASSWGLAGGTYEQYF
TRBJ1-1 | 16 | TRBV28 | . | many | TGTGCCAGCAGCCTTGACAGTAGGGTTCGTGACACTGAAGCTTTCTTT | CASSLDSRVRDTEAFF
TRBJ2-2 | 14 | TRBV28 | . | many | TGTGCCAGCAGTTCTCCTAGGAACACCGGGGAGCTGTTTTTT | CASSSPRNTGELFF
TRBJ2-7 | 13 | TRBV7-8 | . | once | TGTACCAGCAGCTTAGGGCAGACCTACGAGCAGTACTTC | CTSSLGQTYEQYF
TRBJ1-5 | 21 | TRBV15 | TRBD1 | many | TGTGCCACCAGCAAAGACGAACCCTGGGGGACAGCCCGGGATGGTCATCAGCCCCAGCATTTT | CATSKDEPWGTARDGHQPQHF
TRBJ2-5 | 15 | TRBV27 | TRBD1 | few | TGTGCCGCCGGCGTCGGGACAGGATTCCAAGAGACCCAGTACTTC | CAAGVGTGFQETQYF
TRBJ2-1 | 15 | TRBV7-9 | TRBD2 | many | TGTGCCAGCAGCCTAGGGACTAGCGGGAGGAATGAGCAGTTCTTC | CASSLGTSGRNEQFF
TRBJ2-5 | 14 | TRBV9 | TRBD2 | many | TGTGCCAGCAGCGCTAGCGGGGCTCAAGAGACCCAGTACTTC | CASSASGAQETQYF
TRBJ1-1 | 15 | TRBV18 | . | many | TGTGCCAGCTCACCCGGCCAACACATGAACACTGAAGCTTTCTTT | CASSPGQHMNTEAFF
TRBJ2-3 | 14 | TRBV5-5 | TRBD2 | many | TGTGCCAGCAGTCCGGCGGGGGGGTCAGATACGCAGTATTTT | CASSPAGGSDTQYF
TRBJ2-2 | 16 | TRBV4-3 | . | many | TGCGCCAGCAGCCATTTCCGCCCCCCCAACGCCGGGGAGCTGTTTTTT | CASSHFRPPNAGELFF
TRBJ2-1 | 13 | TRBV7-6 | . | large | TGTGCCAGCAGCTTAGAGGGCCTCGGTGAGCAGTTCTTC | CASSLEGLGEQFF
TRBJ2-7 | 15 | TRBV14 | . | many | TGTGCCAGCAGCCAAGATTTAGCGAGATCGGGGGAGCAGTACTTC | CASSQDLARSGEQYF
TRBJ2-7 | 14 | TRBV7-9 | TRBD1 | many | TGTGCCAGCAGCTTATCAGACAGGGTCTACGAGCAGTACTTC | CASSLSDRVYEQYF
TRBJ1-1 | 13 | TRBV7-8 | TRBD1 | many | TGTGCCAGCAGCTTACCCGGGGACAGAGAAGCTTTCTTT | CASSLPGDREAFF
TRBJ2-7 | 11 | TRBV27 | . | many | TGTGCCAGCAGTTTCGGCAACGAGCAGTACTTC | CASSFGNEQYF
TRBJ2-1 | 20 | TRBV4-3 | TRBD2 | many | TGCGCCAGCAGCCAAGATCTGGGACTAGTCGGCTACTCTGTGGACAATGAGCAGTTCTTC | CASSQDLGLVGYSVDNEQFF
TRBJ2-1 | 15 | TRBV28 | TRBD2 | many | TGTGCCAGCCTGGGGCTAGCGGGACCCTACAATGAGCAGTTCTTC | CASLGLAGPYNEQFF
TRBJ2-5 | 15 | TRBV28 | TRBD1 | few | TGTGCCAGCGGAAAAGCAGGGGGCGGAAAAGAGACCCAGTACTTC | CASGKAGGGKETQYF